The 22 T cell receptor beta chains below were found in one sample sequenced in a study of post-analysis software for immune sequencing data. Study outcomes and limitations: About five TRBV segments appeared more often in patients than in controls, and TRBV5-6, TRBV5-1 and TRBV20-1 were among these.

Their cognate antigens are unknown. TCR beta cDNA libraries included unique molecular identifiers. TCRdb analysed the PCR reads with MiXCR anew, one entry per CDR3 protein. The table lists 750,000 to 950,000 distinct CDR3 sequences, under 70% of them singletons. The sample comprised blood. These TCRs come from a girl aged 10 to 17 with multiple sclerosis.

The chain joins TRBV20-1 to TRBJ2-1; 7 bases map to TRBD2. Trimming cost V 3 bases and J 0 bases; bases outside gene matches: 14. This CDR3 contains 18 residues. In germline, CDR1 is DFQATT, CDR2 SNEGSKA (reference sequence). Written as DNA, the CDR3 is TGCAGTGCTAGGCCAACCCGACTAGCCGAGAGCTCCTACAATGAGCAGTTCTTC. Translating gives CSARPTRLAESSYNEQFF.

V and J are TRBV7-3 and TRBJ2-3; weak D call: TRBD2 (6 bases). The germline CDR1 and CDR2 sequences are SGHTA and FQGTGA. Trimming cost V 5 bases and J 5 bases, with 26 bases left between them. This CDR3 is built from 18 residues. Written as DNA, the CDR3 is TGTGCCAGCAGCCTTAATCCGGGCGGGGTCTCCTCGGGAGATACGCAGTATTTT. Translated: CASSLNPGGVSSGDTQYF.

This clonotype was seen more than once but under ten times. The rearrangement uses TRBV29-1 and TRBJ1-5, with D perhaps TRBD1 (6 bases). This CDR3 contains 12 residues. Deletions cut 4 bases from V and 6 bases from J, with 10 bases between. From germline, CDR1 is SQVTM and CDR2 ANQGSEA. The CDR3: CSVAGEGQPQHF. The CDR3, as DNA: TGCAGCGTTGCAGGGGAAGGTCAGCCCCAGCATTTT.

DNA for the CDR3: TGCGCCAGCAGCTTGGACGGACAGGGAAGCAATGAGCAGTTCTTC. This gives the protein CASSLDGQGSNEQFF. V gene TRBV5-1 combines with J gene TRBJ2-1; 8 nucleotides align to TRBD1. Germline V gene sequence: CDR1 SGHRS, CDR2 YFSETQ. CDR3 length: 15 amino acids. V was clipped by 0 bases and J by 6 bases; unmatched bases: 5. Full variable domain (rest looked up from reference TRBV5-1 and TRBJ2-1): KAGVTQTPRYLIKTRGQQVTLSCSPISGHRSVSWYQQTPGQGLQFLFEYFSETQRNKGNFPGRFSGRQFSNSRSEMNVSTLELGDSALYLCASSLDGQGSNEQFFGPGTRLTVL.

This chain connects TRBV12-3 or TRBV12-4 to TRBJ1-2, with D possibly being TRBD1 (5 bases). Trimming took off 8 bases at V and 5 bases at J, with 18 bases between the two ends. The CDR3 runs to 14 residues. CDR3 sequence (DNA): TGTGCCAGCCGCCGTGGGGACTCCCCTTATGGCTACACCTTC. This sequence encodes CASRRGDSPYGYTF.

The V gene is TRBV27, the J gene TRBJ1-2; TRBD1 matches at 12 bases. The CDR3 length is 15 residues. Germline CDR1 and CDR2: MNHEY and SMNVEV (reference sequence). The J segment lost 8 bases and the V segment lost 4 bases, leaving 8 bases of the junction unmatched. The CDR3 here is CASSSISGTGGGYTF. The CDR3 bases are TGTGCCAGCAGTTCTATCTCCGGGACAGGGGGCGGCTACACCTTC.

The J gene is TRBJ2-5, the V gene TRBV9; D is perhaps TRBD2 (6 bases). Germline values: CDR1 SGDLS, CDR2 YYNGEE. CDR3 length: 18 amino acids. The V end was cut by 4 bases, the J end by 5 bases, with 27 bases between. In DNA, the CDR3 is TGTGCCAGCAGCCCTACCCCGGGGGATGCCCCCTTCCGCGAGACCCAGTACTTC. Its translation: CASSPTPGDAPFRETQYF.

This clonotype turned up a few times. This sequence joins TRBV29-1 and TRBJ2-5; unclear D gene. Trimming took off 2 bases at V and 5 bases at J, with 9 bases between the two ends. Germline CDR1 SQVTM, CDR2 ANQGSEA. This CDR3 region has 12 residues. The CDR3 region is CSVEPLSETQYF. CDR3 bases: TGCAGCGTTGAACCCCTTTCGGAGACCCAGTACTTC.

The V and J genes are TRBV7-9 and TRBJ2-7; weak D call: TRBD1 (5 bases). The CDR3 runs 15 residues. V was pared by 2 bases and J by 9 bases, with 20 bases between. Germline CDR1 SEHNR, CDR2 FQNEAQ (reference sequence). The CDR3 region has the DNA TGTGCCAGCAGCTTAAAAGACAGCGCGGTAGTAATGCAGTACTTC. Residues: CASSLKDSAVVMQYF. The full variable domain, in which reference TRBV7-9 and TRBJ2-7 provide the parts outside the CDR3, is DTGVSQNPRHKITKRGQNVTFRCDPISEHNRLYWYRQTLGQGPEFLTYFQNEAQLEKSRLLSDRFSAERPKGSFSTLEIQRTEQGDSAMYLCASSLKDSAVVMQYFGPGTRLTVT.

This chain connects TRBV29-1 to TRBJ1-1; D remains unclear. V was trimmed by 4 bases and J by 1 base, leaving 10 bases between them. CDR3 length: 13 residues. Per the germline V gene, CDR1 is SQVTM and CDR2 is ANQGSEA. CDR3 DNA: TGCAGCGTTGCCTGGGGAAGGAACACTGAAGCTTTCTTT. It specifies CSVAWGRNTEAFF.

This rearrangement joins TRBV7-9 to TRBJ2-7; 7 nucleotides align to TRBD2. The CDR3 has 15 amino acids. After removal of 3 bases from V and 6 bases from J, the junction contained 11 bases not matched to a gene. Germline CDR1 reads SEHNR; CDR2 reads FQNEAQ (reference sequence). CDR3 residues: CASSLSGVTPGEQYF. CDR3 coding DNA: TGTGCCAGCAGCTTGAGCGGGGTCACCCCGGGCGAGCAGTACTTC. The full variable domain, rest sourced from reference TRBV7-9 and TRBJ2-7, is DTGVSQNPRHKITKRGQNVTFRCDPISEHNRLYWYRQTLGQGPEFLTYFQNEAQLEKSRLLSDRFSAERPKGSFSTLEIQRTEQGDSAMYLCASSLSGVTPGEQYFGPGTRLTVT.

The rearrangement uses TRBV27 and TRBJ1-5, with D tentatively TRBD1 (5 bases). Germline V gene sequence: CDR1 MNHEY, CDR2 SMNVEV (reference sequence). The V and J ends lost 0 bases and 7 bases respectively, with 19 bases between them. The CDR3 covers 17 residues. The CDR3 DNA reads as TGTGCCAGCAGTTTATCTCGGCAGGGAGACGTCGCCCAGCCCCAGCATTTT. Protein sequence: CASSLSRQGDVAQPQHF.

The sample holds a few counts of this clonotype. The J gene is TRBJ2-7, the V gene TRBV15; D possibly corresponds to TRBD1 (6 bases). Germline V lookup: CDR1 LNHNV, CDR2 YYDKDF (reference sequence). CDR3 size: 13 residues. V was clipped by 4 bases and J by 1 base, with 8 bases between them. CDR3 protein: CATSMDRSYEQYF. CDR3 DNA: TGTGCCACCAGCATGGACAGATCCTACGAGCAGTACTTC.

The chain has TRBV7-9 and TRBJ2-5, with 8 bases that match TRBD1. CDR1 and CDR2 from the germline V gene are SEHNR and FQNEAQ (reference sequence). The CDR3 consists of 15 residues. The V and J ends lost 5 bases and 3 bases, in that order; junction bases with no gene match: 8. The CDR3 protein is CASSPGQGREETQYF. The CDR3 bases are TGTGCCAGCAGCCCCGGACAGGGAAGGGAAGAGACCCAGTACTTC. Looking up the rest from reference TRBV7-9 and TRBJ2-5 gives the full variable domain: DTGVSQNPRHKITKRGQNVTFRCDPISEHNRLYWYRQTLGQGPEFLTYFQNEAQLEKSRLLSDRFSAERPKGSFSTLEIQRTEQGDSAMYLCASSPGQGREETQYFGPGTRLLVL.

The V and J genes are TRBV6-5 and TRBJ1-5; D unclear. There are 13 residues in the CDR3. The V and J ends lost 6 bases and 4 bases respectively, with 10 bases between them. Per germline, CDR1 MNHEY and CDR2 SVGAGI. The CDR3 DNA reads TGTGCCAGCAGCCAGGCTAGAAATCAGCCCCAGCATTTT. Protein product: CASSQARNQPQHF.

The table lists this clonotype with a few counts. The genes are TRBV2 and TRBJ1-1; no clear D. Germline-derived CDR1 and CDR2 are SNHLY and FYNNEI. This CDR3 has 11 amino acids. V lost 4 bases, J lost 3 bases, and 3 bases lay in between. The CDR3 region has the DNA TGTGCCAGCAGTGGTGACACTGAAGCTTTCTTT. Amino acids: CASSGDTEAFF. Together with reference TRBV2 and TRBJ1-1, the CDR3 gives the full variable domain: EPEVTQTPSHQVTQMGQEVILRCVPISNHLYFYWYRQILGQKVEFLVSFYNNEISEKSEIFDDQFSVERPDGSNFTLKIRSTKLEDSAMYFCASSGDTEAFFGQGTRLTVV.

This clonotype has a handful of counts. Here the CDR3 DNA reads TGTGCCAGCAGCCTCTACGGGGGGCAAGAGACCCAGTACTTC. It is translated as CASSLYGGQETQYF. The chain is built from TRBV7-2 and TRBJ2-5; 7 bases agree with TRBD2. CDR3 length: 14 residues. CDR1 and CDR2 from the germline V gene are SGHTA and FQGNSA. Trimming at V came to 5 bases and at J to 2 bases, leaving 5 bases not matched to a gene. Full variable domain (outside the CDR3, taken from reference TRBV7-2 and TRBJ2-5): GAGVSQSPSNKVTEKGKDVELRCDPISGHTALYWYRQSLGQGLEFLIYFQGNSAPDKSGLPSDRFSAERTGGSVSTLTIQRTQQEDSAVYLCASSLYGGQETQYFGPGTRLLVL.

Worth noting for this clonotype: Compared with germline, one end of the junction differs, possibly owing to a read error. This chain links TRBV3-1 with TRBJ2-4; a possible D gene is TRBD2 (6 bases). This CDR3 is 15 amino acids long. Germline values: CDR1 LGHDT, CDR2 YNNKEL (reference sequence). Here the CDR3 reads CANSHPGLAKNIQYF. CDR3 sequence (DNA): TGTGCCAACAGCCACCCGGGACTAGCCAAAAACATTCAGTACTTC. Supplemented by reference TRBV3-1 and TRBJ2-4, the full variable domain reads DTAVSQTPKYLVTQMGNDKSIKCEQNLGHDTMYWYKQDSKKFLKIMFSYNNKELIINETVPNRFSPKSPDKAHLNLHINSLELGDSAVYFCANSHPGLAKNIQYFGAGTRLSVL.

The gene calls are TRBV9 and TRBJ1-2; D perhaps matches TRBD1 (6 bases). V was pared by 6 bases and J by 0 bases, with 15 bases between. Germline V gene lookup returns CDR1 SGDLS and CDR2 YYNGEE. CDR3 length: 15 residues. The CDR3 nucleotides are TGTGCCAGCACCGAGGGGGAGTGGGCTAACTATGGCTACACCTTC. This gives the protein CASTEGEWANYGYTF.

The genes are TRBV5-1 and TRBJ2-3, with 10 bases lining up with TRBD2. The V and J ends lost 4 bases and 1 base, in that order; junction bases with no gene match: 9. The CDR3 loop spans 17 amino acids. The germline gives CDR1 SGHRS, CDR2 YFSETQ. CDR3 in amino acids: CASSPRKREGGTDTQYF. The CDR3 nucleotides read TGCGCCAGCAGCCCGCGGAAGCGGGAGGGTGGCACAGATACGCAGTATTTT.

The rearrangement joins TRBV10-3 to TRBJ2-1, with TRBD1 matching 8 bases. Germline values: CDR1 ENHRY, CDR2 SYGVKD. Losses at the gene ends were 3 bases for V and 2 bases for J; bases not matched to a gene: 3. The CDR3 covers 15 residues. The CDR3 DNA reads TGTGCCATCAGTGACTCAGGGGGCCCCTACAATGAGCAGTTCTTC. Residues: CAISDSGGPYNEQFF.

This clonotype was seen once. The chain is built from TRBV10-3 and TRBJ2-3, with a possible D match to TRBD2 (8 bases). This CDR3 has 14 amino acids. V gave up 6 bases and J gave up 6 bases, with 16 bases separating them. Germline V lookup: CDR1 ENHRY, CDR2 SYGVKD. This chain's CDR3 is CAIRAGEGADTQYF. CDR3 nucleotide sequence: TGTGCCATCAGAGCGGGAGAGGGGGCGGATACGCAGTATTTT.